Listed here are 15 T cell receptor beta chains from one sample, sequenced in a study of CD8+ T cells in alopecia areata. RNA, once extracted, was reverse transcribed into cDNA for use as the sequencing template. The table came from immunoSEQ multiplex PCR; TCRdb's copy has only in-frame clones and leaves some out. Of fewer than 200,000 clones listed, around 60% are singletons. Stated treatment: oral pan-JAK inhibitor, 5-10 mg twice daily. Sequenced here: CD4+ T cells sorted from blood, sampled at week 24, from a patient treated with tofacitinib. These receptors were taken from a human donor with alopecia areata.

This sequence joins TRBV29-1 and TRBJ1-1, with no clear D. Trimming took 4 bases from V and 1 from J, leaving 10 bases between them. Germline V gives CDR1 SQVTM, CDR2 ANQGSEA. This CDR3 region has 13 residues. The CDR3 protein is CSVVVSWNTEAFF. The CDR3 nucleotides are TGCAGCGTTGTGGTGAGCTGGAACACTGAAGCTTTCTTT.

The V call is TRBV29-1, the J call TRBJ2-7, with 7 bases matching TRBD1. V trimming: 6 bases; J trimming: 1 base; junction bases outside the gene matches: 3. Germline V gene lookup returns CDR1 SQVTM and CDR2 ANQGSEA. The CDR3 runs to 12 residues. The CDR3 reads CSVRQGSYEQYF. In nucleotides, the CDR3 is TGCAGCGTCAGACAGGGTTCCTACGAGCAGTACTTC.

The chain recombines TRBV7-2 with TRBJ2-3; no firm D call. CDR3 size: 12 residues. Germline V lookup: CDR1 SGHTA, CDR2 FQGNSA. V shed 1 base and J shed 6 bases, with 5 bases lying between them. For the CDR3, the DNA is TGTGCCAGCAGCTTAGGTCCGGATACGCAGTATTTT. Its protein product is CASSLGPDTQYF.

In its sample, this clone was seen a few times. In DNA form, the CDR3 reads TGTGCCTGGAGTGTACCCGGCCGGAGCTCCTATAATTCACCCCTCCACTTT. As protein: CAWSVPGRSSYNSPLHF. The rearrangement joins TRBV30 to TRBJ1-6; no clear D gene. CDR1 is GTSNPN and CDR2 is SVGIG in the germline V gene (reference sequence). The length of the CDR3 is 17 residues. V gave up 0 bases and J gave up 0 bases, with 12 bases separating them.

The gene calls are TRBV10-3 and TRBJ2-5; the D gene is possibly TRBD1 (7 bases). Germline CDR1 ENHRY, CDR2 SYGVKD. The CDR3 is 11 amino acids. V was trimmed by 10 bases and J by 4 bases, leaving 10 bases between them. The CDR3 bases are TGTGCCACCCAGGGGGGAGAGACCCAGTACTTC. Protein: CATQGGETQYF.

The chain is built from TRBV29-1 and TRBJ1-2; tentative D call: TRBD1 (6 bases). The CDR3 is 13 amino acids. CDR1 is SQVTM, CDR2 ANQGSEA, per germline. V was shortened by 4 bases and J by 5 bases, with 14 bases between the two germline ends. This CDR3 is CSVVGQTDYGYTF. In nucleotides, the CDR3 is TGCAGCGTTGTAGGACAGACCGATTATGGCTACACCTTC.

This clone was seen a handful of times. V usage is TRBV29-1 and J usage is TRBJ2-7; D tentatively fits TRBD1 or TRBD2 (5 bases each). Trimming cost V 5 bases and J 6 bases, with 20 bases left between them. The CDR3 covers 14 residues. CDR1 and CDR2 (germline): SQVTM, ANQGSEA. In nucleotides, the CDR3 is TGCAGCGTTTTCGCTGGGGGTGCCGGGATCGAGCAGTACTTC. It specifies CSVFAGGAGIEQYF.

V and J are TRBV30 and TRBJ2-2; no clear D gene. The V gene lost 0 bases and the J gene lost 1 base, with 9 bases spanning the gap. The CDR3 totals 15 residues. The V gene's germline CDR1 is GTSNPN and CDR2 SVGIG (reference sequence). The CDR3, as DNA: TGTGCCTGGAGTGTAGGACCCCTGAACACCGGGGAGCTGTTTTTT. It is translated as CAWSVGPLNTGELFF.

The chain uses TRBV4-2 and TRBJ2-3; 9 bases are a match to TRBD1. Unmatched junction bases numbered 9, after V lost 5 bases and J lost 3 bases. The CDR3 totals 16 residues. The germline CDR1 and CDR2 sequences are LGHNA and YNFKEQ. CDR3: CASSAALGTGTDTQYF. Written as DNA, the CDR3 is TGTGCCAGCAGCGCCGCGTTGGGGACAGGGACAGATACGCAGTATTTT.

The chain carries TRBV5-1 and TRBJ2-5, with D possibly matching TRBD2 (5 bases). Germline CDR1 reads SGHRS; CDR2 reads YFSETQ. V was pared by 5 bases and J by 3 bases, with 8 bases between. The CDR3 spans 12 residues. The CDR3 DNA follows: TGCGCCAGCAGTCCGGAGGAAGAGACCCAGTACTTC. Translation gives CASSPEEETQYF.

The V gene is TRBV5-1, the J gene TRBJ1-1, with 9 bases matching TRBD1. Germline trimming cut 4 bases from V and 5 bases from J; bases unmatched to any gene: 6. CDR1 is SGHRS, CDR2 YFSETQ, per germline. This CDR3 has 14 residues. CDR3 in amino acids: CASSLDRGWTEAFF. The CDR3 nucleotides read TGCGCCAGCAGCCTAGACAGGGGGTGGACTGAAGCTTTCTTT.

This chain links TRBV9 with TRBJ2-1; TRBD1 matches at 9 bases. The germline gives CDR1 SGDLS, CDR2 YYNGEE. CDR3 length: 16 residues. V lost 4 bases, J lost 6 bases, and 11 bases stayed unmatched. The DNA for the CDR3 is TGTGCCAGCAGCTCATCCGGGACAGGGAAGGTCAATGAGCAGTTCTTC. The encoded protein is CASSSSGTGKVNEQFF.

This rearrangement joins TRBV15 to TRBJ2-1, with D unclear. Trimming pared 4 bases from V and 0 bases from J, leaving 10 bases between. The CDR3 spans 15 residues. CDR1 and CDR2 from the germline V gene are LNHNV and YYDKDF (reference sequence). The CDR3 sequence: CATSTDPSSYNEQFF. The DNA for the CDR3 is TGTGCCACCAGCACAGACCCCAGCTCCTACAATGAGCAGTTCTTC.

On this clone itself: Other DNA sequences in this sample translate to the same CDR3. The CDR3 DNA sequence: TGCAGCGTGGGGGGACAGGGGCAAGGCTACACCTTC. Its protein is CSVGGQGQGYTF. The chain combines TRBV29-1 with TRBJ1-2; 10 bases are shared with TRBD1. The CDR3 loop spans 12 amino acids. Germline V CDR1 and CDR2: SQVTM, ANQGSEA. The V segment lost 6 bases and the J segment 8 bases; nucleotides outside the gene matches: 6.

This chain uses TRBV5-1 with TRBJ2-2, with D perhaps TRBD1 (5 bases). The CDR3 is 15 residues long. Deletions cut 2 bases from V and 7 bases from J, with 15 bases between. In germline, CDR1 is SGHRS, CDR2 YFSETQ. The CDR3 here is CASSFETGWGGELFF. The CDR3 DNA reads TGCGCCAGCAGCTTTGAAACAGGATGGGGCGGGGAGCTGTTTTTT.